This T cell receptor (beta chain) was profiled in a study of OX40 agonist ivuxolimab in advanced cancers. Study information: The patients' treatment was ivuxolimab, an agonistic anti-OX40 (CD134) antibody. Treatment received earlier with anti-PD-1, anti-PD-L1 or anti-CTLA-4 agents was allowed, and around 36% had some. Study-wide results and caveats: CD4+ and CD8+ blood T cells expanded clonally by week 6 at 0.1 to 3.0 mg/kg. Which antigen the expanded peripheral T cells recognized is unknown.

With respect to this clone: As yet, its antigen is unknown.

This CDR3 comprises 15 residues. Per the germline V gene, CDR1 is LNHDA and CDR2 is SQIVND (reference sequence). V was trimmed by 7 bases and J by 4 bases, leaving 18 bases between them. Clones were read by immunoSEQ multiplex PCR, and TCRdb kept only the in-frame ones, dropping some. Of tens of thousands of clones in the sample, under 90% were seen once. Material: CD4+ or CD8+ T cells sorted from blood, obtained in a trial of the OX40 agonist ivuxolimab. This sequence originates from an adult with an advanced solid tumor such as melanoma, head and neck, liver or kidney cancer. The chain couples TRBV19 to TRBJ2-3; D is possibly TRBD1 (5 bases). The CDR3 loop reads CASNLIGQGADTQYF. CDR3 coding DNA: TGTGCCAGTAACCTCATCGGCCAGGGCGCAGATACGCAGTATTTT. Combining the CDR3 with reference TRBV19 and TRBJ2-3 gives the whole variable domain DGGITQSPKYLFRKEGQNVTLSCEQNLNHDAMYWYRQDPGQGLRLIYYSQIVNDFQKGDIAEGYSVSREKKESFPLTVTSAQKNPTAFYLCASNLIGQGADTQYFGPGTRLTVL.